Below, 7 T cell receptor beta chains from the same sample are listed, as sequenced in a study of regulatory T cells in long-lasting Graves disease (TCRdb year 2021). The time point label for this specimen denotes: newly diagnosed GD, antithyroid drugs for less than 3 months. For both TCR sequencing and RNA sequencing, RNA was extracted from PBMCs using TRIzol. The library was produced with multiplex PCR. Sequencing was carried out with an Illumina HiSeq 4000. iRepertoire HTBI primers and Arm-PCR amplification of CDR3 regions were used to construct TCR beta libraries. TCRdb took the public reads, trimmed them with fastp at Q25, ran MiXCR for clone calling and kept in-frame beta chains. A single entry per CDR3 protein holds the most common genes and DNA from its merged rows. The sample includes 200,000 to 250,000 distinct CDR3 sequences, with around 20% observed a single time. The ten largest clones represent about 20% of the sample.

The specimen comprised peripheral blood mononuclear cells (PBMCs), sampled at new diagnosis, from a patient treated with antithyroid drugs. Receptors were obtained from a female donor with Graves disease.

This clonotype was seen many times. The CDR3 loop reads CSVEDLGDRGNEQFF. The CDR3 DNA reads as TGCAGCGTTGAAGATCTTGGGGACAGGGGCAATGAGCAGTTCTTC. The chain is built from TRBV29-1 and TRBJ2-1; 10 bases line up with TRBD1. V lost 0 bases, J lost 6 bases, and 5 bases stayed unmatched. This CDR3 comprises 15 residues. From germline, CDR1 is SQVTM and CDR2 ANQGSEA.

This clonotype occurred many times. CDR3 coding DNA: TGCAGTGCTAGGGGGGACAGAGTGGGTGAGCAGTTCTTC. The encoded protein is CSARGDRVGEQFF. The chain has TRBV20-1 and TRBJ2-1, with 7 positions matching TRBD1. CDR1 DFQATT and CDR2 SNEGSKA come from the germline V gene (reference sequence). With V trimmed by 3 bases and J by 9 bases, 8 bases remained unmatched. CDR3 size: 13 residues.

This clonotype was seen ten or more times. The chain carries TRBV7-8 and TRBJ2-5; weak D call: TRBD1 (5 bases). The CDR3 is 15 residues long. Germline assignment: CDR1 SGHVS and CDR2 FQNEAQ. V was clipped by 2 bases and J by 1 base, with 11 bases between them. The CDR3 DNA reads as TGTGCCAGCAGCTTACCCCCCCAGGGCCAAGAGACCCAGTACTTC. It translates to CASSLPPQGQETQYF.

This clonotype was counted many times. This chain joins TRBV12-3 or TRBV12-4 and TRBJ1-5, with 12 bases matching TRBD1. V trimming: 4 bases; J trimming: 13 bases; junction bases outside the gene matches: 2. CDR3 length equals 12 residues. The CDR3 DNA is TGTGCCAGCAGTTGGGGACAGGGGGCTCAGCATTTT. Translating it yields CASSWGQGAQHF.

There are many counts of this clonotype. The chain uses TRBV11-3 and TRBJ2-5, with 9 bases lining up with TRBD2. CDR3 length: 15 amino acids. With 3 bases clipped from V and 2 bases from J, the junction kept 4 bases outside the gene matches. Germline V gene data show CDR1 as SGHNT and CDR2 as YENEEA. CDR3 DNA: TGTGCCAGCAGCTTTTCTAGCGGGATTCAAGAGACCCAGTACTTC. This sequence encodes CASSFSSGIQETQYF.

This clonotype was recorded at least ten times. This chain joins TRBV19 and TRBJ2-5, with 7 positions matching TRBD2. CDR1 LNHDA and CDR2 SQIVND come from the germline V gene (reference sequence). V trimming: 3 bases; J trimming: 3 bases; junction bases outside the gene matches: 13. The CDR3 is made up of 17 amino acids. The CDR3 protein is CASSILVSASGEETQYF. As DNA, the CDR3 is TGTGCCAGTAGTATCCTCGTCTCGGCTAGCGGAGAAGAGACCCAGTACTTC.

This clonotype was recorded many times. This chain uses TRBV7-2 with TRBJ2-1, with 9 bases that match TRBD2. J lost 10 bases, V lost 5 bases, and 12 bases had no gene match. CDR3 length: 15 amino acids. Germline V gene data show CDR1 as SGHTA and CDR2 as FQGNSA. The CDR3 loop reads CASSRPGLALGEQFF. CDR3 nucleotides: TGTGCCAGCAGCCGACCGGGACTAGCCTTGGGGGAGCAGTTCTTC.